This T cell receptor beta chain was observed in a study of tumor-infiltrating lymphocytes in primary liver carcinoma. Study summary: There were roughly 3.5 to 8 million productive TCRbeta reads per sample, a yield similar across tissue types.

This clonotype has at least ten counts. For blood RNA, unsorted whole blood served as the source, and germline DNA was extracted too. TCR beta cDNA came from 400 to 500 ng total RNA, primed with a constant-region primer. The TCR beta library was amplified through three nested multiplex PCR rounds in a modified ARM-PCR procedure. TRBV1-TRBV30 forward primers and a C-beta reverse primer were used in the first two PCR rounds, which each ran for about 10 cycles. TCRdb processed the multiplex PCR reads anew with MiXCR; each CDR3 protein has one entry. The data contain fewer than 350,000 distinct CDR3 sequences, about 61% of them singletons. Germline values: CDR1 MNHEY, CDR2 SVGEGT. The CDR3 loop spans 14 amino acids. Unmatched junction bases numbered 6, after V lost 6 bases and J lost 4 bases.

The chain links TRBV6-2 or TRBV6-3 to TRBJ2-5; 9 bases are a match to TRBD1. The origin of this receptor is a man in his forties with primary liver carcinoma and hepatitis B virus infection. The sequencing input was peripheral blood. Here the CDR3 reads CASRTGTGLETQYF. As DNA, the CDR3 is TGTGCCAGCAGAACCGGGACAGGGTTAGAGACCCAGTACTTC.